The 20 T cell receptor beta chains listed next were all sequenced from one sample in a study of yellow fever vaccine responses in identical twins. TCRdb processed the RT-PCR reads anew with MiXCR; each CDR3 protein has one entry. The sample holds fewer than 6,500 distinct CDR3 sequences; approximately 80% are singletons and the top ten take around 2.5%. The source material was T cells from blood (PBMCs), unsorted or a sorted subset (not recorded which), sampled before or after yellow fever vaccination (not recorded which). The source is a woman younger than 30 who received the yellow fever vaccine.

This clonotype was seen a handful of times. This chain uses TRBV28 with TRBJ2-1; 13 bases map to TRBD2. The junction had 4 bases not matched to a gene; V was cut back by 2 bases and J by 6 bases. CDR3 length: 16 amino acids. Germline-derived CDR1 and CDR2 are MDHEN and SYDVKM. CDR3 sequence (DNA): TGTGCCAGCAGTTTAGGGACTAGCGGGGCCTTCAATGAGCAGTTCTTC. It translates to CASSLGTSGAFNEQFF.

This rearrangement joins TRBV28 to TRBJ1-1; unclear D gene. Germline CDR1 MDHEN, CDR2 SYDVKM. V was pared by 3 bases and J by 0 bases, with 5 bases between. This CDR3 comprises 13 residues. CDR3 loop: CASSFRLNTEAFF. DNA of the CDR3: TGTGCCAGCAGTTTTCGCTTGAACACTGAAGCTTTCTTT.

J is TRBJ2-1 and V is TRBV6-1; 8 bases match TRBD1. Per the germline V gene, CDR1 is MNHNS and CDR2 is SASEGT. With V trimmed by 5 bases and J by 3 bases, 3 bases remained unmatched. The length of the CDR3 is 14 residues. This CDR3 is CASSPDRVYNEQFF. The CDR3 nucleotides are TGTGCCAGCAGTCCGGACAGGGTCTACAATGAGCAGTTCTTC.

The genes are TRBV29-1 and TRBJ1-1; possible D gene TRBD1, 5 bases. This CDR3 is built from 11 residues. Between the trimmed V and J ends, which lost 7 bases and 3 bases, there was a span of 9 bases. In germline, CDR1 is SQVTM, CDR2 ANQGSEA. The CDR3 loop reads CSADTDTEAFF. The CDR3 DNA reads TGCAGCGCGGACACGGACACTGAAGCTTTCTTT.

The chain has TRBV15 and TRBJ1-2, with D unresolved. The V gene's germline CDR1 is LNHNV and CDR2 YYDKDF (reference sequence). V shed 1 base and J shed 5 bases, with 5 bases lying between them. CDR3 length: 12 amino acids. The CDR3 nucleotides read TGTGCCACCAGCAGAGCCGAATATGGCTACACCTTC. The encoded protein is CATSRAEYGYTF.

The gene calls are TRBV27 and TRBJ1-5; tentatively, D is TRBD1 (6 bases). The length of the CDR3 is 16 residues. V dropped 3 bases and J dropped 4 bases, with 16 bases sitting between them. Germline V gene lookup returns CDR1 MNHEY and CDR2 SMNVEV (reference sequence). The CDR3 sequence is CASSLSGAGLNQPQHF. In nucleotides, the CDR3 is TGTGCCAGCAGTTTGTCGGGGGCAGGGTTGAATCAGCCCCAGCATTTT.

This clonotype has just one count. J is TRBJ1-1 and V is TRBV18, with no clear D. Looked up from germline, CDR1 is KGHSH and CDR2 is LQKENI. Trimming cost V 0 bases and J 0 bases, with 11 bases left between them. The CDR3 is 16 amino acids. The CDR3 DNA is TGTGCCAGCTCACCACCGGGAGGTATCTTGAACACTGAAGCTTTCTTT. It encodes CASSPPGGILNTEAFF.

V usage is TRBV11-3 and J usage is TRBJ2-7; 9 bases fit TRBD1. The germline V gene has CDR1 SGHNT and CDR2 YENEEA. V gave up 1 base and J gave up 3 bases; unmatched junction bases: 7. The length of the CDR3 is 16 residues. The CDR3 protein is CASSLVGLGQGYEQYV. The CDR3 DNA is TGTGCCAGCAGCTTAGTTGGGCTGGGACAGGGCTACGAGCAGTACGTC.

The genes are TRBV29-1 and TRBJ1-1; 7 nucleotides agree with TRBD1. The CDR3 length is 13 residues. Germline V gene data show CDR1 as SQVTM and CDR2 as ANQGSEA. V lost 6 bases and J lost 1; bases outside the gene matches: 5. The CDR3 region is CSVKGQRNTEAFF. CDR3 DNA: TGCAGCGTGAAGGGACAGAGGAACACTGAAGCTTTCTTT.

The rearrangement links TRBV29-1 to TRBJ1-1; tentative D call: TRBD1 (6 bases). The CDR3 contains 14 residues. The V gene's germline CDR1 is SQVTM and CDR2 ANQGSEA. Deletions cut 6 bases from V and 0 bases from J, with 14 bases between. In nucleotides, the CDR3 is TGCAGCGTCGAGAGGGGGAACATGAACACTGAAGCTTTCTTT. Amino acid sequence: CSVERGNMNTEAFF.

This clonotype appeared a single time. The chain is built from TRBV7-6 and TRBJ2-2, with D hard to call. V gave up 4 bases and J gave up 4 bases, with 10 bases separating them. Per the germline V gene, CDR1 is SGHVS and CDR2 is FNYEAQ. CDR3 length equals 14 residues. The CDR3 reads CASSSRTVTGELFF. The CDR3 bases are TGTGCCAGCAGCTCGAGGACCGTCACCGGGGAGCTGTTTTTT. Full variable domain (remainder filled in from reference TRBV7-6 and TRBJ2-2): GAGVSQSPRYKVTKRGQDVALRCDPISGHVSLYWYRQALGQGPEFLTYFNYEAQQDKSGLPNDRFSAERPEGSISTLTIQRTEQRDSAMYRCASSSRTVTGELFFGEGSRLTVL.

The genes are TRBV20-1 and TRBJ2-1; D unresolved. This CDR3 is 11 amino acids long. V was cut by 1 base and J by 8 bases, with 6 bases left in between. In germline, CDR1 is DFQATT, CDR2 SNEGSKA (reference sequence). The CDR3 reads CSARAVDEQFF. In DNA, the CDR3 is TGCAGTGCTAGAGCTGTAGATGAGCAGTTCTTC.

This rearrangement joins TRBV5-5 to TRBJ1-1, with D uncertain. The CDR3 consists of 14 residues. In germline, CDR1 is SGHKS, CDR2 YYEKEE (reference sequence). V lost 3 bases, J lost 0 bases, and 9 bases lay in between. CDR3 in DNA: TGTGCCAGCAGCTATGAAGTTCTGAACACTGAAGCTTTCTTT. Translating gives CASSYEVLNTEAFF.

This rearrangement joins TRBV7-8 to TRBJ2-3; D may be TRBD2 (6 bases). Germline CDR1 SGHVS, CDR2 FQNEAQ. The CDR3 consists of 17 residues. V was cut by 1 base and J by 0 bases, with 14 bases left in between. Here the CDR3 DNA reads TGTGCCAGCAGCTTAGGATTGGGGGGAACTAGCACAGATACGCAGTATTTT. This encodes CASSLGLGGTSTDTQYF.

The rearrangement links TRBV20-1 to TRBJ1-5; 8 bases are shared with TRBD1. Trimming removed 3 bases from V and 3 bases from J; junction bases left unmatched: 10. The CDR3 loop spans 16 amino acids. CDR1 is DFQATT, CDR2 SNEGSKA, per germline (reference sequence). CDR3 sequence reads: CSARRSTGGNNQPQHF. CDR3 nucleotides: TGCAGTGCTAGGAGAAGCACAGGGGGGAACAATCAGCCCCAGCATTTT.

The rearrangement links TRBV3-1 to TRBJ2-5, with 8 positions matching TRBD1. J gave up 5 bases and V 0 bases, and 5 bases lay outside the gene matches. The CDR3 has 15 residues. Germline V gene lookup returns CDR1 LGHDT and CDR2 YNNKEL (reference sequence). The CDR3 DNA sequence: TGTGCCAGCAGCCAAGACAGGGGGCGCATGGAGACCCAGTACTTC. Its protein is CASSQDRGRMETQYF.

The genes are TRBV5-1 and TRBJ2-6, with 7 bases fitting TRBD1. The V segment lost 4 bases and the J segment 4 bases; nucleotides outside the gene matches: 5. The CDR3 contains 15 residues. CDR1 is SGHRS, CDR2 YFSETQ, per germline. The CDR3 sequence: CASSQDRQGANVLTF. CDR3 bases: TGCGCCAGCAGCCAGGACAGGCAGGGGGCCAACGTCCTGACTTTC.

This rearrangement joins TRBV10-1 to TRBJ2-5, with D perhaps TRBD2 (7 bases). V was shortened by 2 bases and J by 2 bases, with 18 bases between the two germline ends. This CDR3 is built from 17 residues. Germline V gene sequence: CDR1 WNHNN, CDR2 SYGVQD (reference sequence). CDR3 sequence: CASSETSCGGLQETQYF. CDR3 DNA sequence: TGCGCCAGCAGTGAGACCTCTTGCGGGGGCCTACAAGAGACCCAGTACTTC.

V usage is TRBV29-1 and J usage is TRBJ1-5; the D is unclear. The CDR3 is 13 residues long. Trimming cost V 4 bases and J 4 bases, with 11 bases left between them. Germline V gene sequence: CDR1 SQVTM, CDR2 ANQGSEA. The chain's CDR3 is CSVVVQINQPQHF. CDR3 nucleotides: TGCAGCGTTGTGGTACAGATTAATCAGCCCCAGCATTTT.

The V call is TRBV20-1, the J call TRBJ2-5; D is undetermined. The germline CDR1 and CDR2 sequences are DFQATT and SNEGSKA (reference sequence). The CDR3 has 11 residues. V was shortened by 1 base and J by 4 bases, with 4 bases between the two germline ends. The CDR3 region is CSARALETQYF. The CDR3 DNA reads as TGCAGTGCTAGAGCCCTAGAGACCCAGTACTTC.